This paragraph covers one T cell receptor (beta chain) sequence. The sample is drawn from a study of blood T cell repertoires in COVID-19. Study details: Sources were T cells, B-cell-depleted T cells, or PBMCs; the material itself was cDNA or gDNA.

The CDR3 spans 14 residues. Germline V CDR1 and CDR2: SGDLS, YYNGEE. V gave up 4 bases and J gave up 1 base; unmatched junction bases: 3. Measured with immunoSEQ multiplex PCR; TCRdb has only the in-frame clones, and not every one. The table shows some 15,000 clones, with around 88% occurring only once. The clonotype comes from a human donor in a cohort sampled during active COVID-19. The V call is TRBV9, the J call TRBJ1-1, with 8 bases lining up with TRBD1. Specimen: peripheral blood. The CDR3 nucleotides are TGTGCCAGCAGCCCACAGGGGGGGAACACTGAAGCTTTCTTT. As protein: CASSPQGGNTEAFF. The entire variable domain, with the rest obtained from reference TRBV9 and TRBJ1-1, is as follows: DSGVTQTPKHLITATGQRVTLRCSPRSGDLSVYWYQQSLDQGLQFLIQYYNGEERAKGNILERFSAQQFPDLHSELNLSSLELGDSALYFCASSPQGGNTEAFFGQGTRLTVV.